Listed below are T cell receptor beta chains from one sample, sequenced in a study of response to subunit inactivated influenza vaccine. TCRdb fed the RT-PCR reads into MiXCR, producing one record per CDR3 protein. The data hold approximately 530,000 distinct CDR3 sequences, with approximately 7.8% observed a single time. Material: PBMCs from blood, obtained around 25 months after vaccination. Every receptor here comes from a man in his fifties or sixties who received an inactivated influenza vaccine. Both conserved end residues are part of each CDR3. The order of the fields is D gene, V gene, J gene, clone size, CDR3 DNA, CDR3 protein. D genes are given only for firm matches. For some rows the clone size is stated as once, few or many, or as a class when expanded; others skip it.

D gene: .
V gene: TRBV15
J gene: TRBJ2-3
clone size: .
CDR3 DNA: TGTGCCACCACTCAAAAAGAAACAGATACGCAGTATTTT
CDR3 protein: CATTQKETDTQYF

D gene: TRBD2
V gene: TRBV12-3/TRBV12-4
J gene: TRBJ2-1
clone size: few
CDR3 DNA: TGTGCCAGCAGTTTAATCCAGACTAGCGGGAGGGGCAATGAGCAGTTCTTC
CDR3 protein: CASSLIQTSGRGNEQFF

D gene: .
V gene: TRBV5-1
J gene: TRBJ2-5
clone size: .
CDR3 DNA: TGCGCCAGCAGCTTGGGTGTCGCAGGGGAGACCCAGTACTTC
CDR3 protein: CASSLGVAGETQYF

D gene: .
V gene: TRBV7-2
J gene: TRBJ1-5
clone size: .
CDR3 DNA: TGTGCCAGCAGCTTAGGTTCACGGAGTACCAATCAGCCCCAGCATTTT
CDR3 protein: CASSLGSRSTNQPQHF

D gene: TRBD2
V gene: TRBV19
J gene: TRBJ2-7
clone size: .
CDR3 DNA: TGTGCCAGTAGTAGAAGACTCAACGGGGGGTACGAGCAGTACTTC
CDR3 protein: CASSRRLNGGYEQYF

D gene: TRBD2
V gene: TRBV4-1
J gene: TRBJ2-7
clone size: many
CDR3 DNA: TGCGCCAGCAGCCAAGGACTAGCGGGAGGGCCCTACGAGCAGTACTTC
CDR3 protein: CASSQGLAGGPYEQYF

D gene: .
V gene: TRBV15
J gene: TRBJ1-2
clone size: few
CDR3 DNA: TGTGCCACCAGCAGAGATTTAAGGGGCAGCTATGGCTACACCTTC
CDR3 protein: CATSRDLRGSYGYTF

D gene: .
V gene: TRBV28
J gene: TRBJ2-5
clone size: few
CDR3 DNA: TGTGCCAGCAGCCCCCCCCCGAGGCAGAGAAAAGAGACCCAGTACTTC
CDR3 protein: CASSPPPRQRKETQYF

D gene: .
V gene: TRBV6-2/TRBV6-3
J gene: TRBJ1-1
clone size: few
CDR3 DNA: TGTGCCAGCAGAGTGAGCGGGGCGAACACTGAAGCTTTCTTT
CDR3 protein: CASRVSGANTEAFF

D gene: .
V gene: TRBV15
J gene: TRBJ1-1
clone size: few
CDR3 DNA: TGTGCCACCAGCAGAGGCAACATGAACACTGAAGCTTTCTTT
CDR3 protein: CATSRGNMNTEAFF

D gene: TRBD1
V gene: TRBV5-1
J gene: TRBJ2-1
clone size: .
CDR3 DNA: TGCGCCAGCACCGATGCCTCCGGGGACAGGGGTAGAAATGAGCAGTTCTTC
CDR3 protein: CASTDASGDRGRNEQFF

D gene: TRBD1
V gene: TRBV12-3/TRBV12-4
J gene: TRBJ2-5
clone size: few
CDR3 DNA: TGTGCCAGCAGATTTTTACTCCCTCCACGGGACAGGGCACCGGAGACCCAGTACTTC
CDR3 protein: CASRFLLPPRDRAPETQYF

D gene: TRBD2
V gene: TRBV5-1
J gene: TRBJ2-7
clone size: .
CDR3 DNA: TGCGCCAGCAGCTTCGGGCTAGCGGGAGGCAACGAGCAGTACTTC
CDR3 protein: CASSFGLAGGNEQYF

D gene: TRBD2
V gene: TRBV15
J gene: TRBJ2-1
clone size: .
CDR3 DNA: TGTGCCACCAGTCTCAAACCCCCCCCGGGGGGATTTGTAAATGAGCAGTTCTTC
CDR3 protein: CATSLKPPPGGFVNEQFF

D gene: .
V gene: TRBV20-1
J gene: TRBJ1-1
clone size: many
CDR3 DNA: TGCAGTGCTAGAGGGGGCTCGTTGAACACTGAAGCTTTCTTT
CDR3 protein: CSARGGSLNTEAFF

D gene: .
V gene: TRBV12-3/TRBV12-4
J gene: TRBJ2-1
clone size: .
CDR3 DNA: TGTGCCAGCAGTCTATCGGGACTCCCTCGGAATGAGCAGTTCTTC
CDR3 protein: CASSLSGLPRNEQFF

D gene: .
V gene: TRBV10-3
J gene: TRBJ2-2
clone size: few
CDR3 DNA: TGTGCCATCAGTGAGGTCGGGGAGCTGTTTTTT
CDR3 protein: CAISEVGELFF

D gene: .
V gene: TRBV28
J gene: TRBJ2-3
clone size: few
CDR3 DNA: TGTGCCAGCAGAGGGGGGACATGGGTGCAGTATTTT
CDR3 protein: CASRGGTWVQYF

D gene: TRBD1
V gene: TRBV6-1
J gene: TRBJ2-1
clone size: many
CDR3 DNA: TGTGCCAGCAGCCGTGGGGACAGGAGCAATGAGCAGTTCTTC
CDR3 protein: CASSRGDRSNEQFF

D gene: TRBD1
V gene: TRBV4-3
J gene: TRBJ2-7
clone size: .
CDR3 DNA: TGCGCCAGCAGCCAAGAGTTGAGACAGGGCTACGAGCAGTACTTC
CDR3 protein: CASSQELRQGYEQYF

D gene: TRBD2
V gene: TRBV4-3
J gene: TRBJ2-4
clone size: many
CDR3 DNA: TGCGCCAGCAGCCAAGATCATGGGCTAGCGGGAAACATTCAGTACTTC
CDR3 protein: CASSQDHGLAGNIQYF

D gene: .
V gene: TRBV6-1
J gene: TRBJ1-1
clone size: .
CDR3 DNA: TGTGCCAGCAGTGGGAGGGGCCGTGGGAACACTGAAGCTTTCTTT
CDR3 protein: CASSGRGRGNTEAFF

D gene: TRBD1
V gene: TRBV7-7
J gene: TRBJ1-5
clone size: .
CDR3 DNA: TGTGCTAGCAGCTTGGACAGGGACCAGCGCCAGCATTTT
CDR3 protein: CASSLDRDQRQHF

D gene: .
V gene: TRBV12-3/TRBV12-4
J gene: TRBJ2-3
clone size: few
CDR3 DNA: TGTGCCAGCAGTTTAGAAGCAGAAACAGATACGCAGTATTTT
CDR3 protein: CASSLEAETDTQYF

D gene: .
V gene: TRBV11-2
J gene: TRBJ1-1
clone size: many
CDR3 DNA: TGTGCCAGCAGCCCCCTAGCGTGGGGGGCGGCTGAAGCTTTCTTT
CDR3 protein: CASSPLAWGAAEAFF

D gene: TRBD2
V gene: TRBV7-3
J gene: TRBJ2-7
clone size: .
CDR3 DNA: TGTGCCAGCAGCTCCTATAGCGGGAGAGGTACCTACGAGCAGTACTTC
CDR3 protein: CASSSYSGRGTYEQYF